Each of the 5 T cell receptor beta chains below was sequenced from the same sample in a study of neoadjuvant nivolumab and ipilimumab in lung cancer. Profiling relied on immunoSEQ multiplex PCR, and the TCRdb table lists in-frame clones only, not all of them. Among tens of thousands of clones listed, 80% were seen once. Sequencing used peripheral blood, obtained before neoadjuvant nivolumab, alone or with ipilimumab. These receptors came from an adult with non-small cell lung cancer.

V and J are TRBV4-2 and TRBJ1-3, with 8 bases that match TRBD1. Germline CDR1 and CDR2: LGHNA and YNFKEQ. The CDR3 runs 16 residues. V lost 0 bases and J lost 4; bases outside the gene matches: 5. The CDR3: CASSQESGGRGNTIYF. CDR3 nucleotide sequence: TGTGCCAGCAGCCAAGAATCAGGGGGCAGGGGAAACACCATATATTTT.

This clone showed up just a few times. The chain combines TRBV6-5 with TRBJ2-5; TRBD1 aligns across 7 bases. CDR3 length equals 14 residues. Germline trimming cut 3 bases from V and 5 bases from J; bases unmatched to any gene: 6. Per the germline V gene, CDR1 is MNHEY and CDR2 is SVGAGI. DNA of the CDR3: TGTGCCAGCAGTTATCCCACAGGGGCTGAGACCCAGTACTTC. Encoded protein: CASSYPTGAETQYF.

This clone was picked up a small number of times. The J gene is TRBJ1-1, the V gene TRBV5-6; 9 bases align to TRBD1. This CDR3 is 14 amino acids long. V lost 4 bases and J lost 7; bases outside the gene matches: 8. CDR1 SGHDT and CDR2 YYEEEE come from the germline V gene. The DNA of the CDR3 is TGTGCCAGCAGCGGACTGACAGGGGGATTTGAAGCTTTCTTT. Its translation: CASSGLTGGFEAFF.

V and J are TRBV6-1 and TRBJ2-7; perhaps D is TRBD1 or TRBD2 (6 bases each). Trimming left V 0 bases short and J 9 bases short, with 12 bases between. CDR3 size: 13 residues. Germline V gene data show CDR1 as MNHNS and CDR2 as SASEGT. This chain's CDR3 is CASSEARGGTQYF. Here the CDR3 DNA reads TGTGCCAGCAGTGAAGCGCGAGGGGGGACGCAGTACTTC.

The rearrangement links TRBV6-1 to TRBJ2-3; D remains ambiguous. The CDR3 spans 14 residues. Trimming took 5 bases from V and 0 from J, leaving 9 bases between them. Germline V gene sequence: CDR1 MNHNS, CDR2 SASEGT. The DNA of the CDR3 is TGTGCCAGCAGTAAATTTTATAGCACAGATACGCAGTATTTT. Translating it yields CASSKFYSTDTQYF.